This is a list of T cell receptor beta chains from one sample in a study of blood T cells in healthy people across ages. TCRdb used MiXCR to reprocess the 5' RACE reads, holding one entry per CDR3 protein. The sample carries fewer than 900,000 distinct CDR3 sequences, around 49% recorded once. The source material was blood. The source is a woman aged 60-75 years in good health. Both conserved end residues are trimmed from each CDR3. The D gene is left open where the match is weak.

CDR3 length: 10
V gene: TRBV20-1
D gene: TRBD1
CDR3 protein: SAPDRDETQY

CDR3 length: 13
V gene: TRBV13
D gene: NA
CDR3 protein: ASSQGQGIGYGYT

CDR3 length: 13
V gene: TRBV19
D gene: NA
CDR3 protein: ASSIIGQGRDTQY

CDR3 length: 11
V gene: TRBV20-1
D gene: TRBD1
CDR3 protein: SAGDDRGHEQF

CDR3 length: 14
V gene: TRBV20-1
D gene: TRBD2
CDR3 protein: SAISGTSVSYNEQF

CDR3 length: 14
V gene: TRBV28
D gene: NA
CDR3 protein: VSSRLSGPYEYEQY

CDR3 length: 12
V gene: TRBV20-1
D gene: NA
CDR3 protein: SASYSYSNQPQH

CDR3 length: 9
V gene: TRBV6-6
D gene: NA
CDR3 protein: ASDSYNEQF

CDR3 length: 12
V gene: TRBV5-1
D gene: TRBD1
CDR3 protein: ATRTGGSYNEQF

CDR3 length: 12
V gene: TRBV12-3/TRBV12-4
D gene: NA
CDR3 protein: ASRSWGSTDTQY

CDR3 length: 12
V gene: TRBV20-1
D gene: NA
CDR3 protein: SARRPESTDRQY

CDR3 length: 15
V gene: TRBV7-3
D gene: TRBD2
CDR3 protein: ASSLRSRTSGTNEQF

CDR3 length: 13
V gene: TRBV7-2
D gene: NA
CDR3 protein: ASSDWGGVAGELF

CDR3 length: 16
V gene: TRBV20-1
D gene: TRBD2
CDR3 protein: SAGGLAGEQTSTDTQY

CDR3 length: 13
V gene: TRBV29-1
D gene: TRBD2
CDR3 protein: SVPGLAGGGYEQY

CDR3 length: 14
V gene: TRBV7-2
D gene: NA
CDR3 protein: ASSPQGPLPLNIQY

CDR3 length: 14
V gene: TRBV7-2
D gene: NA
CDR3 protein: ASSLGGHRTGNEQF

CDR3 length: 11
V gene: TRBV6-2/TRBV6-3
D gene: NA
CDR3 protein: ASSYGAGGTQY

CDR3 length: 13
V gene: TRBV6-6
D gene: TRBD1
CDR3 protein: ASSSRDRGIYEQY

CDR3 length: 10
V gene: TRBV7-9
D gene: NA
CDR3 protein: ASRVGTPEQF